The present T cell receptor beta chain was sequenced within a study of OX40 agonist ivuxolimab in advanced cancers. Turning to the overall study: Ivuxolimab was a fully human IgG2 agonistic monoclonal antibody targeting the costimulatory receptor OX40 (CD134). Intravenous ivuxolimab was administered to patients every 2 weeks at six dose levels: 0.01, 0.1, 0.3, 1.5, 3 and 10 mg/kg. Of the roughly 52 patients in dose escalation, around 20 had hepatocellular carcinoma, about 15 had melanoma, 9 had renal cell carcinoma and 9 had head and neck cancer. A male proportion of 82.7% and a mean age of 60 years, ranging from 23 to 79, were recorded for the dose-escalation cohort. Patients were allowed to have had prior anti-PD-1, anti-PD-L1 or anti-CTLA-4 therapy, and roughly 40% of the dose-escalation patients had been treated with checkpoint inhibitors. Partial responses were achieved by three dose-escalation patients, of whom one had hepatocellular carcinoma and two had cutaneous melanoma. The point of sequencing TCRbeta in the periphery was to test whether ivuxolimab changed TCR sequence diversity and drove clonal T-cell expansion. The paper reports the monotherapy dose-escalation portion (N of about 47 patients) of the phase I ivuxolimab trial. The paper's findings and limits, for the study overall: Which antigens the clonally expanded peripheral T cells were specific for was not determined. In the 0.1-3.0 mg/kg groups, partial responders were among the patients with the lowest normalized peripheral clonal expansion, particularly in CD8+ T cells. At doses from 0.1 to 3.0 mg/kg, clonal expansion was seen in both CD4+ and CD8+ blood T cells between baseline and week 6. Low levels of normalized T-cell clonal expansion were also seen in some patients who did not respond. After ivuxolimab, expanded clones were on average more numerous among CD8+ T cells than among CD4+ T cells.

This clone has a single count. This receptor's antigen is unknown. Qualities for individual bases were not recorded, and no much larger clone is one base off. V loses 3 bases at its end and J loses 5 bases; junction bases beyond the gene matches: 3. Taken from cysteine to phenylalanine, the CDR3 has 14 residues. Left in the record is the CDR3 DNA by itself, 42 bases read in frame from the first base. From the germline V gene (reference sequence), CDR1 is LNHDA and CDR2 is SQIVND. Genomic DNA was isolated from the sorted cells so that the TCRbeta CDR3 region could be sequenced. The immunoSEQ Assay was used for sequencing of TCRbeta CDR3 regions. The table comes from immuneACCESS by way of TCRdb, which keeps in-frame sequences with V and J called. Part of the clones is missing from these tables; in studies checked, under half for an unresolved V gene and the rest for unknown reasons. The sample has roughly 120,000 clones on record, over 75% of them singletons. The leading ten clones occupy under 0.7% of the sample.

The trial excluded patients who had a history of autoimmune disease or were on systemic immunosuppression. In every dose cohort, peripheral blood was drawn for TCR sequencing at baseline, cycle 4 day 1, and cycle 7 day 1. The samples were taken from a phase I, first-in-human, multicenter, open-label dose-escalation trial of ivuxolimab. The trial enrolled adults with locally advanced or metastatic head and neck squamous cell, hepatocellular, melanoma or renal cell carcinoma. Before TCR sequencing, CD4+ T cells and CD8+ T cells from peripheral blood were sorted into separate populations. The specimen comprised CD4+ or CD8+ T cells sorted from blood, sampled in a trial of the OX40 agonist ivuxolimab. The rearranged segments are TRBV19 and TRBJ1-4; 7 bases in the middle match TRBD1. This receptor was obtained from an adult with an advanced solid tumor such as melanoma, head and neck, liver or kidney cancer. CDR3 region: CASSMGQQNEKLFF. Here is the DNA: TGTGCCAGTAGTATGGGACAGCAAAATGAAAAACTGTTTTTT.